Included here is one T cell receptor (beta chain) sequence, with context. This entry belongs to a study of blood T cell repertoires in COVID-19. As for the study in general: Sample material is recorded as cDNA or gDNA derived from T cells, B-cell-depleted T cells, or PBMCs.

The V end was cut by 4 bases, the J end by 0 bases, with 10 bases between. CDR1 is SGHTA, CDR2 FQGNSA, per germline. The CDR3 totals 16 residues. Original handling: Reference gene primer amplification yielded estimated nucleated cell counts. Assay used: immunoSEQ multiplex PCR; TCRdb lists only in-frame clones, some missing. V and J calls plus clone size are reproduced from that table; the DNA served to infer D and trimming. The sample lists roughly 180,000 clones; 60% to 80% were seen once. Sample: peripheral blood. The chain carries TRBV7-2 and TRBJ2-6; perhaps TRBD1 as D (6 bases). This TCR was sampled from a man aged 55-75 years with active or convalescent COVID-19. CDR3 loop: CASSYGTFSGANVLTF. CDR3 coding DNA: TGTGCCAGCAGCTACGGGACATTCTCTGGGGCCAACGTCCTGACTTTC.